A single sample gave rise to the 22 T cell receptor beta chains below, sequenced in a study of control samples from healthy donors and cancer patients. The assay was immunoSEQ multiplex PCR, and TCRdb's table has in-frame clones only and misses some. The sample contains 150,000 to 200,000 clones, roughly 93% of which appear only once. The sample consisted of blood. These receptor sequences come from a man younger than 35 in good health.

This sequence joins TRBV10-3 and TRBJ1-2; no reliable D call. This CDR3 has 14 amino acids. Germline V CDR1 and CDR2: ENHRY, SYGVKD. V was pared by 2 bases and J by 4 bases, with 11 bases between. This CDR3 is CAISEGSVGYGYTF. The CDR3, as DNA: TGTGCCATCAGTGAGGGCAGTGTGGGCTATGGCTACACCTTC.

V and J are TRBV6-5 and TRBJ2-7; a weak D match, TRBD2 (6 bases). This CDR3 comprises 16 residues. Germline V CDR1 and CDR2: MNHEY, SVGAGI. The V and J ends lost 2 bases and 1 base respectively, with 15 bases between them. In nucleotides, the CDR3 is TGTGCCAGCAGTTACCGCGGAGGGGCACGATCCTACGAGCAGTACTTC. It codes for CASSYRGGARSYEQYF.

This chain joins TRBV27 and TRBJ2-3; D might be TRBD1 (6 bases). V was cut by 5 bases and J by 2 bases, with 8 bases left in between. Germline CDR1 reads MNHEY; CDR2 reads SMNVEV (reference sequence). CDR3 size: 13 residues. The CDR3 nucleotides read TGTGCCAGCAGTGGACAGCTCACAGATACGCAGTATTTT. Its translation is CASSGQLTDTQYF.

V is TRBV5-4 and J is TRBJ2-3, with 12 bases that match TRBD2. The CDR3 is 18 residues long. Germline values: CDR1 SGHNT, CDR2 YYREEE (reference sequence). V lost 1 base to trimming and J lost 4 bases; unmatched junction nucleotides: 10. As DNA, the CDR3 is TGTGCCAGCAGCTTGATGCGACTAGCGGGGGCCAACCCAGATACGCAGTATTTT. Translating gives CASSLMRLAGANPDTQYF.

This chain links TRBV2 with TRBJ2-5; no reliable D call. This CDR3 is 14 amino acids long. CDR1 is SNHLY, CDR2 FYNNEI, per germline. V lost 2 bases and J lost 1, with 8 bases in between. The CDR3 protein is CASSELRGQETQYF. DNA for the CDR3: TGTGCCAGCAGTGAACTGCGAGGCCAAGAGACCCAGTACTTC.

The CDR3 DNA reads TGTGCCAGCAGCTTTATGACAGCCCAAGAGACCCAGTACTTC. Amino acids: CASSFMTAQETQYF. This rearrangement joins TRBV7-6 to TRBJ2-5; weak D call: TRBD1 (5 bases). Trimming pared 3 bases from V and 1 base from J, leaving 9 bases between. Germline-derived CDR1 and CDR2 are SGHVS and FNYEAQ. The CDR3 spans 14 residues.

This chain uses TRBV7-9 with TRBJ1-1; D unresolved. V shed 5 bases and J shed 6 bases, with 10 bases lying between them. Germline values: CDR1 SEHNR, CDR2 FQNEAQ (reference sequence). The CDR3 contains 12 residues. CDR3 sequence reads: CASSVTTPEAFF. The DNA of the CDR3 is TGTGCCAGCAGCGTTACGACGCCTGAAGCTTTCTTT.

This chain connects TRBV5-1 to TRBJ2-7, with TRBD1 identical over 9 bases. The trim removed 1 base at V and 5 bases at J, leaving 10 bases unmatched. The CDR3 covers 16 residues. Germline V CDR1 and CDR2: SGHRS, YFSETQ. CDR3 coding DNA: TGCGCCAGCAGCTTGACGGTCGGGACAGGGATGAACGAGCAGTACTTC. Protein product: CASSLTVGTGMNEQYF.

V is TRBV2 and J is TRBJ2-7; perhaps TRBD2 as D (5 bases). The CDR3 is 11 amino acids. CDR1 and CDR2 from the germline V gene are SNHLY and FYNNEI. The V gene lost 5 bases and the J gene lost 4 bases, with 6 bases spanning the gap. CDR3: CASSRGYEQYF. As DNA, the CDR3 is TGTGCCAGCAGTCGAGGGTACGAGCAGTACTTC. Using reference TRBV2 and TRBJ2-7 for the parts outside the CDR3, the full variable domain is EPEVTQTPSHQVTQMGQEVILRCVPISNHLYFYWYRQILGQKVEFLVSFYNNEISEKSEIFDDQFSVERPDGSNFTLKIRSTKLEDSAMYFCASSRGYEQYFGPGTRLTVT.

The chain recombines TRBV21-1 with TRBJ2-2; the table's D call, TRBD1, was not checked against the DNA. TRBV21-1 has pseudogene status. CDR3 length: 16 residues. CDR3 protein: CASSKRQGRFAGELFF. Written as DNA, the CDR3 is TGTGCCAGCAGCAAACGACAGGGGCGCTTCGCCGGGGAGCTGTTTTTT.

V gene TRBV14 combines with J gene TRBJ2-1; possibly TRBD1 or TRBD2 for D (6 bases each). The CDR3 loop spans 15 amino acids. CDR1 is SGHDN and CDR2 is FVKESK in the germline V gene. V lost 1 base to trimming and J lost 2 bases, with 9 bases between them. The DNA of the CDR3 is TGTGCCAGCAGCCAAGCCGGGGGCCCCTACAATGAGCAGTTCTTC. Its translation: CASSQAGGPYNEQFF.

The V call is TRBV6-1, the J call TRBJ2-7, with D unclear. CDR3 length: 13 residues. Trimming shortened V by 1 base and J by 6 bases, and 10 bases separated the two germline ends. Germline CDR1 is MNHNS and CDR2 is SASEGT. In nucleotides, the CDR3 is TGTGCCAGCAGTGAAGTTCGGGCCGCCGAGCAGTACTTC. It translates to CASSEVRAAEQYF.

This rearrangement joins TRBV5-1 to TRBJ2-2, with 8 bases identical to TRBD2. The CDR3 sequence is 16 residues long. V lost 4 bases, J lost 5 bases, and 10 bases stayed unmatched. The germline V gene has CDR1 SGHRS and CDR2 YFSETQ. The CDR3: CASSVPGTSETGELFF. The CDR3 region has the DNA TGCGCCAGCAGCGTCCCCGGGACTAGTGAAACCGGGGAGCTGTTTTTT.

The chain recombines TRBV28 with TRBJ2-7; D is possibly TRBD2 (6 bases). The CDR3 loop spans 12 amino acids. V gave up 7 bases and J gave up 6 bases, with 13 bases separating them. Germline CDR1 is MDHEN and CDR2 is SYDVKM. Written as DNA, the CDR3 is TGTGCCAGCACCCTTCCCGGGAGCGAGCAGTACTTC. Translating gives CASTLPGSEQYF.

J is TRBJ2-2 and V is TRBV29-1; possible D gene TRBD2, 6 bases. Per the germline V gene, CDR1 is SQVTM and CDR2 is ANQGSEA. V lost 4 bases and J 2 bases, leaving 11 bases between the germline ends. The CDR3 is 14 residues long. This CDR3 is CSVVRDVNTGELFF. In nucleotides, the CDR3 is TGCAGCGTTGTGCGGGACGTAAACACCGGGGAGCTGTTTTTT.

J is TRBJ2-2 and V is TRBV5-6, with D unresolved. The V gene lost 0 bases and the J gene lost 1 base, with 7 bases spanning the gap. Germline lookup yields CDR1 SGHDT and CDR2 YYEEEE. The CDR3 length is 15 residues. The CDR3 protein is CASSLGRQNTGELFF. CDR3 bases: TGTGCCAGCAGCTTGGGACGGCAGAACACCGGGGAGCTGTTTTTT.

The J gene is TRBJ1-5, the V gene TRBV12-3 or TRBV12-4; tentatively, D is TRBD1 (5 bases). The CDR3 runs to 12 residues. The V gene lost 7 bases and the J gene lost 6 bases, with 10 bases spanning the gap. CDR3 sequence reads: CASKWGTQPQHF. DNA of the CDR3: TGTGCCAGCAAATGGGGGACTCAGCCCCAGCATTTT.

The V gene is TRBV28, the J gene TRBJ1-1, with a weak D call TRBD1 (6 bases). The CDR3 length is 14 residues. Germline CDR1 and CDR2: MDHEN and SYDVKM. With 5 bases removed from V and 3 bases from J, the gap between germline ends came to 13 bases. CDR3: CASSTTSGDTEAFF. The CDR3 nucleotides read TGTGCCAGCAGTACTACTTCAGGGGACACTGAAGCTTTCTTT. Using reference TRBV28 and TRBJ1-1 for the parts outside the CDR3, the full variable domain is DVKVTQSSRYLVKRTGEKVFLECVQDMDHENMFWYRQDPGLGLRLIYFSYDVKMKEKGDIPEGYSVSREKKERFSLILESASTNQTSMYLCASSTTSGDTEAFFGQGTRLTVV.

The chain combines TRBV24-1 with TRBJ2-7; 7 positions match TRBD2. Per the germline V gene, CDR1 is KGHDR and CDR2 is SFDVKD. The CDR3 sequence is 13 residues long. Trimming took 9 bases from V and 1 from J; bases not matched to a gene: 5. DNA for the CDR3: TGTGCCACCGCCACGGGGGGATCCTACGAGCAGTACTTC. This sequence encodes CATATGGSYEQYF.

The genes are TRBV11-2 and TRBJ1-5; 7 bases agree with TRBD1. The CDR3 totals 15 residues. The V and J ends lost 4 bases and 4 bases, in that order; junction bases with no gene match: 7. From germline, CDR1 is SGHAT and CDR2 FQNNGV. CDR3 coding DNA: TGTGCCAGCAGCTCCGGGACAGCCGAAAATCAGCCCCAGCATTTT. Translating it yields CASSSGTAENQPQHF.

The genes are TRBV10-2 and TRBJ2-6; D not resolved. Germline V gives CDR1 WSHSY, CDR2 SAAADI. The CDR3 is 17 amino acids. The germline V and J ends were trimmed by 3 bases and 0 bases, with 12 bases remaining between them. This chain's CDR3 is CASSDRAANSGANVLTF. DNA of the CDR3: TGCGCCAGCAGTGATAGGGCAGCAAACTCTGGGGCCAACGTCCTGACTTTC.

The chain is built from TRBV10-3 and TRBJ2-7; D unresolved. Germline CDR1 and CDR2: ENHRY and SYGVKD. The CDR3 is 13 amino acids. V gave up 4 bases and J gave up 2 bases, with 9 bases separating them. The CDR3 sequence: CAISVGRTYEQYF. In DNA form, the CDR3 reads TGTGCCATCAGTGTGGGCAGGACCTACGAGCAGTACTTC.